This TCR beta chain emerged from a study of shared clonotypes between healthy human individuals. Every contributor of samples was a Caucasian grown-up residing in Nashville, Tennessee. In the case of this clone: This specimen includes other DNA sequences encoding the same CDR3.

Germline V gene data show CDR1 as SGHTA and CDR2 as FQGTGA. V was clipped by 3 bases and J by 2 bases; unmatched bases: 4. CDR3 length: 15 amino acids. The assay was immunoSEQ multiplex PCR, and TCRdb's table has in-frame clones only and misses some. Of about 2 million clones detected, 90% to 95% appear once; the ten largest clones hold more than 0.1%. Sequencing was performed on naive CD4+ T cells sorted from blood. Subset noted: CD45RA+ positively selected. This chain links TRBV7-3 with TRBJ2-3, with TRBD2 matching over 8 bases. The sequence came from a man younger than 30 in good health. The CDR3, as DNA: TGTGCCAGCAGCTTTGGCGGGGGGTCCACAGATACGCAGTATTTT. Amino acid sequence: CASSFGGGSTDTQYF.